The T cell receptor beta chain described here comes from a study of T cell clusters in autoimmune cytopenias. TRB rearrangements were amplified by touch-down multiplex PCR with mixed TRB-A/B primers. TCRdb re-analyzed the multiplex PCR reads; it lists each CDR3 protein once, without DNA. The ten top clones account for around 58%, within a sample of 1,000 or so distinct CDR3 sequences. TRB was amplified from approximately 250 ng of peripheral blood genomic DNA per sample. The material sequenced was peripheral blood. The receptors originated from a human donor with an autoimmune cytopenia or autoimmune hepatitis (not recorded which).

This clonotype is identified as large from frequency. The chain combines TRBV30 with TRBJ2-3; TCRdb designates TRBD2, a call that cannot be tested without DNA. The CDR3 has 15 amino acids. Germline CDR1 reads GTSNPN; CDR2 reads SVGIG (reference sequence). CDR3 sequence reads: CAWSGLAGYTDTQYF.